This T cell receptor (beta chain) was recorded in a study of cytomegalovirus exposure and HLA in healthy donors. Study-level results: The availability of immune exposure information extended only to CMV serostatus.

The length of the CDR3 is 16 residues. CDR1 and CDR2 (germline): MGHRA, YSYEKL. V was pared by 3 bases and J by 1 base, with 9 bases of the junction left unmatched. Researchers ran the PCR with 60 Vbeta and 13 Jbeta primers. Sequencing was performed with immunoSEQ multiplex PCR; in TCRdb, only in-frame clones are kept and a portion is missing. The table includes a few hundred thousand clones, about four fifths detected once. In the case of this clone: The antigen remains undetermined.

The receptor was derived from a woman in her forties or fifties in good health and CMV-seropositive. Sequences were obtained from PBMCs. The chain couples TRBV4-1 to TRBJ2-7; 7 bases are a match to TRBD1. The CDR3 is CASSQIPGTASYEQYF. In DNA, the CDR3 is TGCGCCAGCAGCCAGATTCCGGGGACAGCTTCCTACGAGCAGTACTTC.